Below are 8 T cell receptor beta chains sequenced from a single sample in a study of T cell clonality in common variable immunodeficiency. Repertoires were generated with immunoSEQ multiplex PCR, while TCRdb's copy carries only in-frame clones and drops some. The sample yields 50,000 to 65,000 clones, without any singletons. The material sequenced was peripheral blood mononuclear cells. Source of these receptors: a person between 18 and 69 years old in good health.

This clone was observed many times. The sequenced fragment ends 3 residues before the CDR3 boundary, so the rest is inferred from the germline J gene. This chain links TRBV18 with TRBJ2-7; tentatively, D is TRBD1 (6 bases). V was shortened by 4 bases and J by 0 bases, with 7 bases between the two germline ends. Germline V CDR1 and CDR2: KGHSH, LQKENI. This CDR3 comprises 13 residues. The CDR3 protein is CASSLDSSYEQYF. The sequenced part of the CDR3 DNA is TGTGCCAGCTCACTGGACAGCTCCTACGAG.

This clone was picked up many times. The sequence runs out 3 residues before the end of the CDR3; the remainder is reconstructed from the germline J gene. This chain joins TRBV7-3 and TRBJ2-2, with a possible D match to TRBD2 (7 bases). Trimming took off 7 bases at V and 5 bases at J, with 14 bases between the two ends. The CDR3 is 14 residues long. Germline CDR1 and CDR2: SGHTA and FQGTGA. This CDR3 reads CASTPGGLTGELFF. Partial CDR3 DNA: TGTGCCAGCACCCCCGGGGGGCTAACCGGGGAG.

This clone was observed many times. The observed sequence ends 3 residues before the CDR3 terminus, with the missing tail filled in from the germline J gene. The gene calls are TRBV28 and TRBJ2-5; 7 bases fit TRBD1. The CDR3 consists of 15 residues. From germline, CDR1 is MDHEN and CDR2 SYDVKM. The V and J ends lost 3 bases and 3 bases, in that order; junction bases with no gene match: 7. CDR3 in amino acids: CASSFDLTGKETQYF. The sequenced CDR3 bases are TGTGCCAGCAGTTTCGACCTGACAGGGAAAGAGACC.

This clone was recorded at least ten times. Coverage ceases 3 residues before the CDR3 finishes, and the germline J gene fills in the end. This chain connects TRBV20-1 to TRBJ2-1, with 8 bases lining up with TRBD2. Germline V lookup: CDR1 DFQATT, CDR2 SNEGSKA (reference sequence). The CDR3 sequence is 16 residues long. The V and J ends lost 3 bases and 6 bases, in that order; junction bases with no gene match: 13. The DNA read from the CDR3 is TGCAGTGCTAGTTCTTCGATAGCGGGAACCGGCAATGAG. Amino acids: CSASSSIAGTGNE. The entire CDR3 reads CSASSSIAGTGNEQFF.

This clone was seen at least ten times. The read terminates 3 residues ahead of where the CDR3 ends, so the germline J gene completes it. This chain connects TRBV2 to TRBJ1-1; D not certain. Germline V gives CDR1 SNHLY, CDR2 FYNNEI. The CDR3 runs 11 residues. The sequenced CDR3 bases are TGTGCCAGCATCCGTGGCAGGGAA. It encodes CASIRGRE. The CDR3 as a whole reads CASIRGREAFF.

Many counts were recorded for this clone. With the read ending 3 residues before the CDR3 end, the germline J gene is used to fill in that end. The chain joins TRBV4-1 to TRBJ2-7; 10 positions agree with TRBD2. The germline V gene encodes CDR1 MGHRA and CDR2 YSYEKL. The CDR3 sequence is 15 residues long. V lost 1 base to trimming and J lost 4 bases; unmatched junction nucleotides: 4. Here the CDR3 reads CASSQGPSGSYEQYF. The CDR3 bases that were read are TGCGCCAGCAGCCAAGGTCCTAGCGGGAGTTACGAG.

This clone was seen ten or more times. The read is 3 residues too short to cover the CDR3 end, so that end is filled in from the germline J gene. The chain employs TRBV5-1 and TRBJ2-6; TRBD1 is a possible D gene (6 bases). Trimming removed 5 bases at V and 3 bases at J, with 12 bases between. The CDR3 has 15 amino acids. Looked up from germline, CDR1 is SGHRS and CDR2 is YFSETQ. The CDR3 here is CASSGWGLGANVLTF. Incomplete CDR3 DNA: TGCGCCAGCAGTGGTTGGGGGCTTGGGGCCAACGTC.

This clone was observed at least ten times. The observed sequence ends 3 residues before the CDR3 terminus, with the missing tail filled in from the germline J gene. The chain joins TRBV19 to TRBJ1-1; 9 bases match TRBD1. CDR3 length: 18 residues. Trimming cost V 7 bases and J 0 bases; bases outside gene matches: 15. Germline loops: CDR1 LNHDA, CDR2 SQIVND (reference sequence). The DNA read from the CDR3 is TGTGCCAGTACCGAGAGTTTTGGACAGGGGAGCATGAACACTGAA. Its protein is CASTESFGQGSMNTE. The whole CDR3 protein is CASTESFGQGSMNTEAFF.